This T cell receptor beta chain was sequenced in a study of T cells in Graves' hyperthyroidism and ophthalmopathy. Regarding the study as a whole: Peripheral blood also featured most of the thyroid clonotypes expanded above 0.001.

Amplification yielded TCR beta CDR3 regions, with RNA transcripts as the source. The TCR CDR3 first-round RT-PCR relied on the HTBI primer set. TCRdb reanalysed the multiplex PCR reads using MiXCR and keeps one entry per CDR3 protein. The data contain 400,000 to 550,000 distinct CDR3 sequences, around an eighth of them singletons. At least ten counts were recorded for this clonotype. Its target is not known. Source material: blood. This sequence originates from a woman in her late teens or twenties with Graves' hyperthyroidism.

CDR3 coding DNA: TGTGCCAGCAGCCCGGCGGGGGGCGTGGAGACCCAGTACTTC. Protein product: CASSPAGGVETQYF. The J gene is TRBJ2-5, the V gene TRBV13; TRBD2 agrees at 8 bases. The CDR3 runs to 14 residues. The ends lost 5 bases at V and 5 bases at J; junction bases unmatched: 7. CDR1 and CDR2 from the germline V gene are PRHDT and FYEKMQ (reference sequence).